The 18 T cell receptor beta chains below were found in one sample sequenced in a study of blood T cells in healthy people across ages. PCR was performed a second time for about 7 to 12 cycles using a sample-barcoded 5' primer and a J-beta primer mix. TCRdb re-called the 5' RACE reads with MiXCR, one entry per CDR3 protein. Of around 970,000 distinct CDR3 sequences listed, around 54% are singletons. The specimen sequenced was blood. Every receptor here comes from a woman in her fifties or sixties in good health.

The chain uses TRBV9 and TRBJ2-4, with a possible D match to TRBD2 (5 bases). The end of the DNA aligns better with TRBJ2-7, so the J call may be wrong. From germline, CDR1 is SGDLS and CDR2 YYNGEE. This CDR3 is built from 14 residues. The CDR3 DNA follows: TGTGCCAGCAGCGTGGAGGACGGGGACTACGAGCAGTACTTC. This sequence encodes CASSVEDGDYEQYF.

The chain joins TRBV28 to TRBJ1-5; no definite D call. Germline loops: CDR1 MDHEN, CDR2 SYDVKM. Trimming cost V 6 bases and J 7 bases, with 22 bases left between them. This CDR3 has 16 amino acids. CDR3 bases: TGTGCCAGCAGGCCAGAACGGACGGCGGGATGGCAGCCCCAGCATTTT. It codes for CASRPERTAGWQPQHF.

This clonotype was found once. The chain combines TRBV29-1 with TRBJ1-1, with a weak D call TRBD1 (5 bases). Germline V gene sequence: CDR1 SQVTM, CDR2 ANQGSEA. Trimming cost V 7 bases and J 3 bases, with 15 bases left between them. The CDR3 consists of 13 residues. The CDR3 nucleotides are TGCAGCGGAGGGGAACGGGATCACACTGAAGCTTTCTTT. It encodes CSGGERDHTEAFF. Complete variable domain (other parts from reference TRBV29-1 and TRBJ1-1): SAVISQKPSRDICQRGTSLTIQCQVDSQVTMMFWYRQQPGQSLTLIATANQGSEATYESGFVIDKFPISRPNLTFSTLTVSNMSPEDSSIYLCSGGERDHTEAFFGQGTRLTVV.

This sequence joins TRBV5-1 and TRBJ2-1; 7 nucleotides agree with TRBD2. The CDR3 sequence is 16 residues long. Germline V gene lookup returns CDR1 SGHRS and CDR2 YFSETQ. The V segment lost 1 base and the J segment 4 bases; nucleotides outside the gene matches: 8. This chain's CDR3 is CASSLRLAASYNEQFF. Here the CDR3 DNA reads TGCGCCAGCAGCTTGAGGCTAGCGGCTTCTTACAATGAGCAGTTCTTC.

This clonotype was observed a handful of times. The chain carries TRBV6-6 and TRBJ2-5; D is ambiguous. CDR1 MNHNY and CDR2 SVGAGI come from the germline V gene (reference sequence). The V end was cut by 0 bases, the J end by 2 bases, with 7 bases between. The CDR3 is 14 residues long. DNA for the CDR3: TGTGCCAGCAGTTACTCGAGGCTGCAAGAGACCCAGTACTTC. Encoded protein: CASSYSRLQETQYF.

As to this clonotype: This may come from a read error, since a much larger clone is one base off. The chain links TRBV20-1 to TRBJ2-1, with 9 bases that match TRBD1. The end of the DNA aligns better with TRBJ2-7, so the J call may be wrong. Germline values: CDR1 DFQATT, CDR2 SNEGSKA (reference sequence). This CDR3 is 14 amino acids long. CDR3 loop: CSARDGQGHNEQYF. The DNA of the CDR3 is TGCAGTGCTAGAGATGGACAGGGGCACAATGAGCAGTACTTC.

This clonotype was counted only a few times. The chain is built from TRBV29-1 and TRBJ2-1, with D uncertain. The germline gives CDR1 SQVTM, CDR2 ANQGSEA. Trimming took off 2 bases at V and 4 bases at J, with 9 bases between the two ends. There are 13 residues in the CDR3. Here the CDR3 reads CSVEKGGYNEQFF. CDR3 in DNA: TGCAGCGTTGAAAAGGGTGGGTACAATGAGCAGTTCTTC.

The chain links TRBV4-3 to TRBJ2-3; D unclear. CDR3 length: 15 amino acids. Germline lookup yields CDR1 LGHNA and CDR2 YSLEER. Trimming left V 2 bases short and J 6 bases short, with 15 bases between. CDR3 coding DNA: TGCGCCAGCAGCCAATTCCAGGTCGGGCCGGATACGCAGTATTTT. Translating it yields CASSQFQVGPDTQYF.

This clonotype was seen just once. This rearrangement joins TRBV29-1 to TRBJ2-7; TRBD1 agrees at 7 bases. The CDR3 is 16 amino acids. With V trimmed by 0 bases and J by 3 bases, 11 bases remained unmatched. Germline loops: CDR1 SQVTM, CDR2 ANQGSEA. The CDR3 DNA reads as TGCAGCGTTGAAGATGGTATAGGGGGCTACTTCTACGAGCAGTACTTC. It translates to CSVEDGIGGYFYEQYF.

The chain couples TRBV7-2 to TRBJ2-1; D remains ambiguous. CDR3 size: 13 residues. Trimming removed 2 bases at V and 4 bases at J, with 6 bases between. Germline V gives CDR1 SGHTA, CDR2 FQGNSA. The DNA of the CDR3 is TGTGCCAGCAGCTTAATGTATTACAATGAGCAGTTCTTC. This codes for CASSLMYYNEQFF. The entire variable domain, with the rest obtained from reference TRBV7-2 and TRBJ2-1, is as follows: GAGVSQSPSNKVTEKGKDVELRCDPISGHTALYWYRQSLGQGLEFLIYFQGNSAPDKSGLPSDRFSAERTGGSVSTLTIQRTQQEDSAVYLCASSLMYYNEQFFGPGTRLTVL.

The gene calls are TRBV29-1 and TRBJ2-3; the match to TRBD2 covers 7 bases. The V segment lost 5 bases and the J segment 6 bases; nucleotides outside the gene matches: 23. Germline CDR1 SQVTM, CDR2 ANQGSEA. The CDR3 is made up of 18 amino acids. The CDR3 DNA sequence: TGCAGCGTTAACGGGCGAGGGAGGGAGGGATTTTTTCTCGATACGCAGTATTTT. Translated: CSVNGRGREGFFLDTQYF.

The chain combines TRBV4-2 with TRBJ2-3; D is perhaps TRBD2 (5 bases). CDR1 and CDR2 from the germline V gene are LGHNA and YNFKEQ. Trimming cost V 3 bases and J 0 bases, with 13 bases left between them. This CDR3 has 16 residues. CDR3 nucleotide sequence: TGTGCCAGCAGCCAGGAGGACTCGTCTAGCACAGATACGCAGTATTTT. Translating gives CASSQEDSSSTDTQYF.

This chain connects TRBV15 to TRBJ2-7; 8 bases are shared with TRBD1. The trim removed 4 bases at V and 1 base at J, leaving 3 bases unmatched. The CDR3 sequence is 14 residues long. Germline V gene lookup returns CDR1 LNHNV and CDR2 YYDKDF (reference sequence). CDR3 DNA sequence: TGTGCCACCAGCAAAGGACAGGGTTCCTACGAGCAGTACTTC. Residues: CATSKGQGSYEQYF.

This clonotype was picked up a small number of times. The V call is TRBV20-1, the J call TRBJ1-2, with 8 bases fitting TRBD1. This CDR3 is 13 amino acids long. Germline assignment: CDR1 DFQATT and CDR2 SNEGSKA (reference sequence). J was trimmed by 0 bases and V by 5 bases; bases with no gene match: 2. CDR3 nucleotides: TGCAGTGCTTGGACAGGGACTAACTATGGCTACACCTTC. Translated, it gives CSAWTGTNYGYTF.

The chain's CDR3 is CSTRTSGSVQYF. The CDR3 nucleotides are TGCAGTACACGAACTAGCGGGAGTGTTCAGTACTTC. The V and J genes are TRBV20-1 and TRBJ2-4; 11 nucleotides match TRBD2. V was clipped by 8 bases and J by 11 bases; unmatched bases: 8. CDR3 length equals 12 residues. The germline V gene encodes CDR1 DFQATT and CDR2 SNEGSKA (reference sequence).

The rearrangement joins TRBV25-1 to TRBJ2-4; the D gene is possibly TRBD2 (7 bases). The CDR3 totals 16 residues. V was clipped by 3 bases and J by 3 bases, with 15 bases between them. CDR1 is MGHDK, CDR2 SYGVNS, per germline. CDR3 DNA: TGTGCCAGCAGTGATGGGGGGGCTGGGGGCAAAAACATTCAGTACTTC. Translated, it gives CASSDGGAGGKNIQYF.

This chain links TRBV28 with TRBJ1-6; the D is unclear. Germline V CDR1 and CDR2: MDHEN, SYDVKM. V was pared by 3 bases and J by 7 bases, with 7 bases between. The CDR3 runs to 13 residues. CDR3 residues: CASSFAHNSPLHF. Written as DNA, the CDR3 is TGTGCCAGCAGTTTTGCGCACAATTCACCCCTCCACTTT.

J is TRBJ2-3 and V is TRBV6-6; 7 bases agree with TRBD1. Losses at the gene ends were 5 bases for V and 1 base for J; bases not matched to a gene: 9. The CDR3 contains 16 residues. CDR1 and CDR2 (germline): MNHNY, SVGAGI (reference sequence). The CDR3 DNA reads as TGTGCCAGCAGTCCGCTAAACGGACAGGGCACAGATACGCAGTATTTT. Encoded protein: CASSPLNGQGTDTQYF.